The 8 T cell receptor beta chains listed next were all sequenced from one sample in a study of regulatory T cells in long-lasting Graves disease. Arm-PCR of CDR3 regions and iRepertoire HTBI primers were the basis on which TCR beta libraries were built. In TCRdb, the multiplex PCR reads were re-called with MiXCR into one record per CDR3 protein. This table has about 460,000 distinct CDR3 sequences, 22% appearing once. Time point of the sample: persistent/refractory GD, antithyroid drugs over 5 years with positive TRAb. RNA from PBMCs was the source of the TCR library. Source: peripheral blood mononuclear cells (PBMCs), taken when the disease was refractory, from a patient treated with antithyroid drugs. These receptors all come from a female donor with Graves disease.

This clonotype has at least ten counts. The genes are TRBV2 and TRBJ1-2, with 9 bases that match TRBD1. V lost 5 bases, J lost 7 bases, and 11 bases stayed unmatched. The CDR3 covers 15 residues. Germline CDR1 and CDR2: SNHLY and FYNNEI. The CDR3 nucleotides read TGTGCCAGCAGTTCCGGTAATCCGGGACAGGGTGGCTACACCTTC. Residues: CASSSGNPGQGGYTF.

CDR3 loop: CASSLYPGAGYTF. In nucleotides, the CDR3 is TGTGCCAGCAGCTTATACCCGGGGGCTGGCTACACCTTC. V usage is TRBV13 and J usage is TRBJ1-2, with TRBD1 as a possible D gene (6 bases). Germline V gene data show CDR1 as PRHDT and CDR2 as FYEKMQ (reference sequence). The CDR3 runs 13 residues. V lost 2 bases to trimming and J lost 7 bases, with 11 bases between them.

In its sample, this clonotype was seen a few times. CDR3: CAWRPGGTEAFF. The CDR3 nucleotides read TGTGCCTGGAGACCCGGTGGTACTGAAGCTTTCTTT. V and J are TRBV30 and TRBJ1-1; D is ambiguous. The germline V gene has CDR1 GTSNPN and CDR2 SVGIG (reference sequence). V was pared by 3 bases and J by 5 bases, with 10 bases between. The CDR3 is 12 residues long.

The J gene is TRBJ2-3, the V gene TRBV7-2; D unresolved. Per germline, CDR1 SGHTA and CDR2 FQGNSA. The CDR3 runs to 13 residues. V lost 7 bases and J lost 3, with 11 bases in between. The CDR3 protein is CASTRRRTDTQYF. The CDR3 bases are TGTGCCAGCACCAGAAGACGTACAGATACGCAGTATTTT.

This chain uses TRBV6-1 with TRBJ1-1; D unresolved. The CDR3 length is 11 residues. Germline V CDR1 and CDR2: MNHNS, SASEGT. V dropped 10 bases and J dropped 6 bases, with 12 bases sitting between them. DNA for the CDR3: TGTGCCATCAATGAACTGGCTGAAGCTTTCTTT. Translated: CAINELAEAFF.

This clonotype was seen at least ten times. The chain couples TRBV12-3 or TRBV12-4 to TRBJ2-7; D call uncertain. The CDR3 length is 12 residues. V lost 3 bases and J lost 7, with 10 bases in between. This chain's CDR3 is CASSLGKLEQYF. The CDR3 nucleotides are TGTGCCAGCAGTTTGGGAAAGTTGGAGCAGTACTTC.

This clonotype was observed at least ten times. CDR3 DNA: TGTGCCAGCAGTGAAGGGGGACTAGCGGCTTATGTGCTCCTTCAAGAGACCCAGTACTTC. This encodes CASSEGGLAAYVLLQETQYF. The chain couples TRBV6-2 or TRBV6-3 to TRBJ2-5; 11 bases agree with TRBD2. The CDR3 consists of 20 residues. V trimming: 5 bases; J trimming: 2 bases; junction bases outside the gene matches: 19. Germline values: CDR1 MNHEY, CDR2 SVGEGT.

The chain has TRBV7-2 and TRBJ2-1; D may be TRBD1 (6 bases). The V gene's germline CDR1 is SGHTA and CDR2 FQGNSA. CDR3 length: 13 residues. Deletions cut 0 bases from V and 7 bases from J, with 7 bases between. The CDR3 sequence: CASSLARGNEQFF. CDR3 nucleotide sequence: TGTGCCAGCAGCTTAGCGAGGGGGAATGAGCAGTTCTTC. The variable domain in full, with the rest retrieved from reference TRBV7-2 and TRBJ2-1, is GAGVSQSPSNKVTEKGKDVELRCDPISGHTALYWYRQSLGQGLEFLIYFQGNSAPDKSGLPSDRFSAERTGGSVSTLTIQRTQQEDSAVYLCASSLARGNEQFFGPGTRLTVL.